This T cell receptor beta chain was sequenced for a study of tumor-infiltrating lymphocytes in primary liver carcinoma. Looked up from germline, CDR1 is SGHAT and CDR2 is FQNNGV. Deletions cut 1 base from V and 3 bases from J, with 3 bases between. This CDR3 comprises 12 residues. Constant-region priming of around 500 ng total RNA yielded TCR beta cDNA. Library construction for TCR beta comprised three nested multiplex PCR rounds performed with slightly modified ARM-PCR. TRBV1-TRBV30 forward and Cbeta reverse primers drove the first two approximately 10-cycle rounds. TCRdb analysed the multiplex PCR reads with MiXCR anew, one entry per CDR3 protein. The repertoire holds 150,000 to 200,000 distinct CDR3 sequences, with approximately 64% as singletons. RNA isolated from unsorted whole blood supplied the blood RNA, with germline DNA also extracted. By sample fraction, this clonotype is medium-sized (0.01 to 0.1%).

The chain carries TRBV11-2 and TRBJ2-5, with unresolved D. This clonotype was sampled from a woman between 55 and 75 years old with primary liver carcinoma and hepatitis B virus infection. Sequencing used peripheral blood. The CDR3 region has the DNA TGTGCCAGCAGCTTAGCAGAAGAGACCCAGTACTTC. Protein: CASSLAEETQYF.